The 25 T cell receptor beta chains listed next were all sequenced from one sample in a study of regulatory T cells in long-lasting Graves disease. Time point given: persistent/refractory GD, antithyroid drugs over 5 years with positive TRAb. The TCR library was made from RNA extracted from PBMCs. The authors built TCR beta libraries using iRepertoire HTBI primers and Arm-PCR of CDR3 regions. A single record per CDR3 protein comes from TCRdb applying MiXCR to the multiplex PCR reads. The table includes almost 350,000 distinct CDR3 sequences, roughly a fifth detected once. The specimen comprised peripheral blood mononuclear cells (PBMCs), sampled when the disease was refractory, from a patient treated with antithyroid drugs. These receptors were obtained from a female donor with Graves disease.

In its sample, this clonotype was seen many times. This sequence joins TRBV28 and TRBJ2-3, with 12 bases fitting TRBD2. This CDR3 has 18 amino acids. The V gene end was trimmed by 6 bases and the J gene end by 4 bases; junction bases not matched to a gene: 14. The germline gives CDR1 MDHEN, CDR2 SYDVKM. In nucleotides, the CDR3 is TGTGCCAGCAGCTTCCCCTATAAACTAGCGGGAGGATCAGATACGCAGTATTTT. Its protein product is CASSFPYKLAGGSDTQYF. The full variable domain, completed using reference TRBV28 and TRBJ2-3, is DVKVTQSSRYLVKRTGEKVFLECVQDMDHENMFWYRQDPGLGLRLIYFSYDVKMKEKGDIPEGYSVSREKKERFSLILESASTNQTSMYLCASSFPYKLAGGSDTQYFGPGTRLTVL.

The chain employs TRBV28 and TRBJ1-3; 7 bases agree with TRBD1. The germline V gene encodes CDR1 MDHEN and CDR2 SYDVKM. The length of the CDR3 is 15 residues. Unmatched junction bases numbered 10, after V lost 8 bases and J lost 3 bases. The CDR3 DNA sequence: TGTGCCAGCCTAGAAAGAGGGGGCTTTGGAAACACCATATATTTT. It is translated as CASLERGGFGNTIYF.

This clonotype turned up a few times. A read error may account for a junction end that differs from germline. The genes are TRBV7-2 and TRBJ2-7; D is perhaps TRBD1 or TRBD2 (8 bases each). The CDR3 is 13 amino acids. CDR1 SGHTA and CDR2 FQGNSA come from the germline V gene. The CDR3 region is CASSLWDGGDRNF. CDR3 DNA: TGTGCCAGCAGCTTATGGGACGGGGGGGACAGGAACTTC. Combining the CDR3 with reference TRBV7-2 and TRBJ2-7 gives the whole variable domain GAGVSQSPSNKVTEKGKDVELRCDPISGHTALYWYRQSLGQGLEFLIYFQGNSAPDKSGLPSDRFSAERTGGSVSTLTIQRTQQEDSAVYLCASSLWDGGDRNFGPGTRLTVT.

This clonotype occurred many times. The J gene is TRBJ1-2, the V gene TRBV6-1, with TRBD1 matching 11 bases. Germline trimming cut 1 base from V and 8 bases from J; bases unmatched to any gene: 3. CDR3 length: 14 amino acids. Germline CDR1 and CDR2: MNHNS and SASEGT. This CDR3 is CASSEDRTGGGYTF. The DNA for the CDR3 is TGTGCCAGCAGTGAAGATCGGACAGGGGGCGGCTACACCTTC.

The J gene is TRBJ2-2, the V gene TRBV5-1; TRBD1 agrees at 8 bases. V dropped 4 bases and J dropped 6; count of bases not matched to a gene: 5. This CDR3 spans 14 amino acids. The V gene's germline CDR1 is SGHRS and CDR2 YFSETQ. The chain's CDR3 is CASSQTGEAGELFF. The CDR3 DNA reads TGCGCCAGCAGCCAGACAGGGGAGGCCGGGGAGCTGTTTTTT.

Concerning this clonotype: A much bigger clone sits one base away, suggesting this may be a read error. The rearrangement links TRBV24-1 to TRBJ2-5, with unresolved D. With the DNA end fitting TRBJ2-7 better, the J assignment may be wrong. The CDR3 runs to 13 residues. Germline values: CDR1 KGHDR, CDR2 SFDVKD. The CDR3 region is CVTSDPFSYEQYF. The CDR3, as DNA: TGTGTCACCAGTGACCCTTTCAGCTACGAGCAGTACTTC.

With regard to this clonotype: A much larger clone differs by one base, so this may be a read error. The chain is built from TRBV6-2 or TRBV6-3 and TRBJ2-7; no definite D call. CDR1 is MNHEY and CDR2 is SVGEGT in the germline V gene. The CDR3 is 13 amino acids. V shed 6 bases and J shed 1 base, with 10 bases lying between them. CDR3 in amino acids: CASRFGRSYEQYF. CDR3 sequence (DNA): TGTGCCAGCAGATTCGGGCGGTCCTACGAGCAGTACTTC.

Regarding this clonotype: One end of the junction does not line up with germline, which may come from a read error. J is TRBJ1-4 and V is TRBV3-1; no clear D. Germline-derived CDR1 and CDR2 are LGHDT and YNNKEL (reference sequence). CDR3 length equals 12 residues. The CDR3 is CAGSQENEKLFF. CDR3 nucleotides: TGTGCCGGCAGCCAAGAGAACGAAAAACTGTTTTTT.

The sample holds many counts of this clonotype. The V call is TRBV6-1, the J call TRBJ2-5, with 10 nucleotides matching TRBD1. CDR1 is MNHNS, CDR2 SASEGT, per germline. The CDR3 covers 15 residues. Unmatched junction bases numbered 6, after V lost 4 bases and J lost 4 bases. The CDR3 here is CASSVDRGPGETQYF. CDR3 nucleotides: TGTGCCAGCAGTGTAGACAGGGGGCCCGGAGAGACCCAGTACTTC.

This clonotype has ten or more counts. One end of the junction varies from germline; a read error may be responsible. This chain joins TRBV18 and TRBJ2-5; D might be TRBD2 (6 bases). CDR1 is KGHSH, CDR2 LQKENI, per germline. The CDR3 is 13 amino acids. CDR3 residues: CASSPKPAVEGNF. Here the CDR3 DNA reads TGTGCCAGCTCACCTAAGCCGGCAGTGGAGGGAAACTTC.

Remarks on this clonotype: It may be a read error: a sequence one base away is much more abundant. The CDR3 reads CASSPRGPIEAFF. Written as DNA, the CDR3 is TGTGCCAGCAGTCCCCGTGGGCCCATTGAAGCTTTCTTT. The chain links TRBV12-3 or TRBV12-4 to TRBJ1-1; D is unclear. The CDR3 consists of 13 residues. V was pared by 5 bases and J by 7 bases, with 14 bases between.

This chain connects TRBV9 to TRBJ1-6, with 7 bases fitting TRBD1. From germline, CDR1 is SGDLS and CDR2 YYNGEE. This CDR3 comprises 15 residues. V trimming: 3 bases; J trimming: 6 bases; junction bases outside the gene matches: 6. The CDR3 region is CASSEQGFANSPLHF. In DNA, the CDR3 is TGTGCCAGCAGCGAACAGGGGTTTGCTAATTCACCCCTCCACTTT.

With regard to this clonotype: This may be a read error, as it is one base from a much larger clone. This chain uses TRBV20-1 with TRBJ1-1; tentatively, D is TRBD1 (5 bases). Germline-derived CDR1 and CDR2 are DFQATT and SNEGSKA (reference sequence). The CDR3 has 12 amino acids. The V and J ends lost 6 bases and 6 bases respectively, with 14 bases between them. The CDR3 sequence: CSAPGVDAEAFF. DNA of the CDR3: TGCAGTGCACCGGGGGTGGACGCTGAAGCTTTCTTT.

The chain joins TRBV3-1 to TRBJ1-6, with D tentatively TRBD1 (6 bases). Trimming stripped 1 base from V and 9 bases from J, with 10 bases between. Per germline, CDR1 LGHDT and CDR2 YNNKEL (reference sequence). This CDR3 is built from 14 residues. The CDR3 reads CASSQGTAISPLHF. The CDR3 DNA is TGTGCCAGCAGCCAAGGGACAGCAATTTCACCCCTCCACTTT.

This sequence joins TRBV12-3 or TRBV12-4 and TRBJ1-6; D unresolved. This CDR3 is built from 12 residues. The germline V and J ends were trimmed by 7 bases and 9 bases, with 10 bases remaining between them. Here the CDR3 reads CASTKSGSPLHF. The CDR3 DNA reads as TGTGCCAGCACCAAGTCTGGTTCACCCCTCCACTTT.

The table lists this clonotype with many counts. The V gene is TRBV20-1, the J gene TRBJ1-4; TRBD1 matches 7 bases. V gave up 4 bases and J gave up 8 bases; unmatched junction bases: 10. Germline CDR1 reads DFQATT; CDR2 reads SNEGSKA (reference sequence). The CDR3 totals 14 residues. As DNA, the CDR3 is TGCAGTGCTAAGCTACAGGGGATAGGCGAAAAACTGTTTTTT. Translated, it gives CSAKLQGIGEKLFF.

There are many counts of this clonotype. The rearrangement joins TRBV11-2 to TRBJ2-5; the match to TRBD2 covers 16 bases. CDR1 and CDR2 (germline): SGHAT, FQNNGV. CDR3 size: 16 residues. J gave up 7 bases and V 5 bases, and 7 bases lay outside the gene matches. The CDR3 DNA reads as TGTGCCAGCAGCCAGGGACTAGCGGGAGGGGGGGGGACCCAGTACTTC. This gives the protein CASSQGLAGGGGTQYF.

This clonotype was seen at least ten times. CDR3 nucleotide sequence: TGTGCCAGCAGTTACGGCCTGGAGACCCAGTACTTC. Translating it yields CASSYGLETQYF. The chain recombines TRBV6-5 with TRBJ2-5; no definite D call. V was cut by 2 bases and J by 5 bases, with 6 bases left in between. Per the germline V gene, CDR1 is MNHEY and CDR2 is SVGAGI. CDR3 length equals 12 residues.

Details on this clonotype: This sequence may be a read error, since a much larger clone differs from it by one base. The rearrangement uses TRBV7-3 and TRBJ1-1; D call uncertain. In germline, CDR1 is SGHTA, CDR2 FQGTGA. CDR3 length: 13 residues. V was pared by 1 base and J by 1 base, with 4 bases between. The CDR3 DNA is TGTGCCAGCAGCTTAAACAAGAACACTGAAGCTTTCTTT. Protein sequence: CASSLNKNTEAFF.

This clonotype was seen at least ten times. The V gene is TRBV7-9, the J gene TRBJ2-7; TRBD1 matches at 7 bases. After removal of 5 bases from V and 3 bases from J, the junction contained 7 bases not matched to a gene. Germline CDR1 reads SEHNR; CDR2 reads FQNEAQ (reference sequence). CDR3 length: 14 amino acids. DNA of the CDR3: TGTGCCAGCAGCCGACCCGGGACAGTCTACGAGCAGTACTTC. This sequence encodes CASSRPGTVYEQYF.

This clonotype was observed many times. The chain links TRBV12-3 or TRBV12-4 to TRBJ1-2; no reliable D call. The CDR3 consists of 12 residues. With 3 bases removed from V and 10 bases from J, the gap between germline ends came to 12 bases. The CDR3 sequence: CASSFRSFDYTF. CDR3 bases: TGTGCCAGCAGTTTTAGGTCCTTTGACTACACCTTC.

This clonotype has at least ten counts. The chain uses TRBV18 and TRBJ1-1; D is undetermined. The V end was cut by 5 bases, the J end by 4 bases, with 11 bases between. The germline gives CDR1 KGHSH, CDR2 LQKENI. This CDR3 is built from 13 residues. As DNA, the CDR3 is TGTGCCAGCTCAGATAAATACGGCACTGAAGCTTTCTTT. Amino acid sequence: CASSDKYGTEAFF.

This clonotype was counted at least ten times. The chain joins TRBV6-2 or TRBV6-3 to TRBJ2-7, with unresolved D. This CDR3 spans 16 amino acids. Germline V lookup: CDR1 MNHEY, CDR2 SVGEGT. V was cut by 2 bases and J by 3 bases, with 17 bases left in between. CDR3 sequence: CASSYDGPYLSYEQYF. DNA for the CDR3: TGTGCCAGCAGTTACGATGGACCTTACCTCAGCTACGAGCAGTACTTC.

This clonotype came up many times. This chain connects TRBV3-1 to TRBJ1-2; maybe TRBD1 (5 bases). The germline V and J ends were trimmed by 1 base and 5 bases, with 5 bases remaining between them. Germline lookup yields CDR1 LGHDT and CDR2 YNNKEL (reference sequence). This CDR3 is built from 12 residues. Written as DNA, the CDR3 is TGTGCCAGCAGCCAAGGACAGTATGGCTACACCTTC. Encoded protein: CASSQGQYGYTF.

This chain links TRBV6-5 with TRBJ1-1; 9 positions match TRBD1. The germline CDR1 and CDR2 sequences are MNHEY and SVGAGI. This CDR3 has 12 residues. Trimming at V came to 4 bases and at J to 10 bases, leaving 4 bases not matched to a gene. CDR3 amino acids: CASSSETGGAFF. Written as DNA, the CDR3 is TGTGCCAGCAGTTCCGAGACAGGGGGAGCTTTCTTT.